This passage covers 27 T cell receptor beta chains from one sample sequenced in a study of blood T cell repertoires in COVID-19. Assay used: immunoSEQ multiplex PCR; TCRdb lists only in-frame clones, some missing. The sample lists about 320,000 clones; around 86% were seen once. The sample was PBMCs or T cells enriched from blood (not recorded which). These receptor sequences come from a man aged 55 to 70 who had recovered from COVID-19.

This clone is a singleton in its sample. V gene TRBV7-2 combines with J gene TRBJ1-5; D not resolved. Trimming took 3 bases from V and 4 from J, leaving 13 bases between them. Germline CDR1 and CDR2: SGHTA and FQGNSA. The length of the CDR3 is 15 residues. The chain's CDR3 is CASSFRGSPNQPQHF. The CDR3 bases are TGTGCCAGCAGCTTTCGAGGGAGCCCAAATCAGCCCCAGCATTTT. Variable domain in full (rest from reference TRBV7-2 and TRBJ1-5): GAGVSQSPSNKVTEKGKDVELRCDPISGHTALYWYRQSLGQGLEFLIYFQGNSAPDKSGLPSDRFSAERTGGSVSTLTIQRTQQEDSAVYLCASSFRGSPNQPQHFGDGTRLSIL.

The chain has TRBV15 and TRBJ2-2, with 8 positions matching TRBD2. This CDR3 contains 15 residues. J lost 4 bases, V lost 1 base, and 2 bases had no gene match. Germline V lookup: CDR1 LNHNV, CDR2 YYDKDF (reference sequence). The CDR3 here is CATSRVAGGTGELFF. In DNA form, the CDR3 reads TGTGCCACCAGCAGAGTGGCGGGAGGCACCGGGGAGCTGTTTTTT.

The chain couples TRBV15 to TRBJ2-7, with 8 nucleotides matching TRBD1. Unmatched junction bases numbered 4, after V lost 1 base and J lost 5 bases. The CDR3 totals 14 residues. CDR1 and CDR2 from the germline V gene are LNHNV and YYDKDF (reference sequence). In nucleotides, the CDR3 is TGTGCCACCAGCAGAGTGACAGGGGACGACGAGCAGTACTTC. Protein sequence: CATSRVTGDDEQYF.

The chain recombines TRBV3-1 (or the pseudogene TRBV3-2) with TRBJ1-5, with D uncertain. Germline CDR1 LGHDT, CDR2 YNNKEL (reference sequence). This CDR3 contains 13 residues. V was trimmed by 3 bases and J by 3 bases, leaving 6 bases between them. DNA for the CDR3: TGTGCCAGCAGCCACCAGGTCAATCAGCCCCAGCATTTT. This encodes CASSHQVNQPQHF.

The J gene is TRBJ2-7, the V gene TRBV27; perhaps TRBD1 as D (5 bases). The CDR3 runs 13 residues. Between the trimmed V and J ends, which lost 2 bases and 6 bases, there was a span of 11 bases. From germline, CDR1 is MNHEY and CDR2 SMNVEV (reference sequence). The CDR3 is CASSLVTGSEQYF. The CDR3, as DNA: TGTGCCAGCAGTTTAGTTACAGGTTCCGAGCAGTACTTC.

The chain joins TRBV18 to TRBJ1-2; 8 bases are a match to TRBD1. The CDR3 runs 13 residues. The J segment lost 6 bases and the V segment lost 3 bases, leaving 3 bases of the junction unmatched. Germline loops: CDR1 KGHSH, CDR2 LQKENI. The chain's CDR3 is CASSPDRENGYTF. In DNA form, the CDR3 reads TGTGCCAGCTCACCGGACAGGGAGAATGGCTACACCTTC.

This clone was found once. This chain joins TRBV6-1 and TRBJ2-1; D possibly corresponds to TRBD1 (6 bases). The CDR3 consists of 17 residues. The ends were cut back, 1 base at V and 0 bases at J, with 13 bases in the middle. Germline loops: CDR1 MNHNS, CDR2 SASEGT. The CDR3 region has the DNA TGTGCCAGCAGTGAAGGGACAGACTTCCTCTCCTACAATGAGCAGTTCTTC. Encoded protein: CASSEGTDFLSYNEQFF.

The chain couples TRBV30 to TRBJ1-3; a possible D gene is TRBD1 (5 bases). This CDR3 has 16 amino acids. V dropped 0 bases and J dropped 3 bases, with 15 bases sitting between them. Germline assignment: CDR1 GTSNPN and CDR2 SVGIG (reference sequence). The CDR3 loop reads CAWSVPTAGFGNTIYF. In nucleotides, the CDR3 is TGTGCCTGGAGTGTACCCACTGCAGGGTTTGGAAACACCATATATTTT.

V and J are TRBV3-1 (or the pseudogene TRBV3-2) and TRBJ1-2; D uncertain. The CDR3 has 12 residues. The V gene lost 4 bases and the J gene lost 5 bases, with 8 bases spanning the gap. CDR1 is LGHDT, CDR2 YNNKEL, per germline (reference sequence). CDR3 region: CASSRTEYGYTF. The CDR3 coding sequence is TGTGCCAGCAGCCGTACAGAGTATGGCTACACCTTC.

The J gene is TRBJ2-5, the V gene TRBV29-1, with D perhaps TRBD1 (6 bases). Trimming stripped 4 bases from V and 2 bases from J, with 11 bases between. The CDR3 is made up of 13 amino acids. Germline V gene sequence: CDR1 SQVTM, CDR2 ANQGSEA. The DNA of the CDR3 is TGCAGCGTTGTCAGGGACATACAAGAGACCCAGTACTTC. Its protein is CSVVRDIQETQYF.

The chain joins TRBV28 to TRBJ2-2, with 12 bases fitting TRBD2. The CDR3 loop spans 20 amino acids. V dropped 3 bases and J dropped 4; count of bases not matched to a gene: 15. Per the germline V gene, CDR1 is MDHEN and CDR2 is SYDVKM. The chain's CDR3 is CASSLPPPGLAGMVTGELFF. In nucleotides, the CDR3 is TGTGCCAGCAGTTTGCCTCCCCCCGGACTAGCGGGAATGGTCACCGGGGAGCTGTTTTTT.

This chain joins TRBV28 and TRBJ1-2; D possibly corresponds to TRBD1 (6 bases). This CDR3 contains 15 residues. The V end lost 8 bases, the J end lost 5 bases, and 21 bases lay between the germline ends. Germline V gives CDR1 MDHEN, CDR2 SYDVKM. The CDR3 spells CASGPGGRWGYGYTF. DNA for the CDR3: TGTGCCAGCGGCCCGGGGGGCCGGTGGGGATATGGCTACACCTTC.

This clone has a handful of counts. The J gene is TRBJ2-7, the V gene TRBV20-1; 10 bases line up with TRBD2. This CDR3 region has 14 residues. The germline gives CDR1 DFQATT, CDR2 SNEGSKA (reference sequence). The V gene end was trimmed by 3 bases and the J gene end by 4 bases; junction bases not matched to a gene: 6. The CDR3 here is CSASWASGSYEQYF. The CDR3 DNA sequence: TGCAGTGCTAGTTGGGCTAGCGGGAGTTACGAGCAGTACTTC.

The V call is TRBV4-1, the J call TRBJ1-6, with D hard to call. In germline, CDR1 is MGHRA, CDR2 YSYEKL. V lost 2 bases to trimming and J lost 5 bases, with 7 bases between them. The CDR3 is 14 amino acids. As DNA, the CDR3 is TGCGCCAGCAGCCAACCTACGGATAATTCACCCCTCCACTTT. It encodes CASSQPTDNSPLHF.

CDR3 nucleotide sequence: TGTGCCAGCAGTTACTCCTCGGGTCCAAGCACAGATACGCAGTATTTT. Its protein product is CASSYSSGPSTDTQYF. The genes are TRBV6-5 and TRBJ2-3; D unresolved. Trimming stripped 0 bases from V and 0 bases from J, with 10 bases between. CDR1 is MNHEY and CDR2 is SVGAGI in the germline V gene. The CDR3 extends over 16 amino acids.

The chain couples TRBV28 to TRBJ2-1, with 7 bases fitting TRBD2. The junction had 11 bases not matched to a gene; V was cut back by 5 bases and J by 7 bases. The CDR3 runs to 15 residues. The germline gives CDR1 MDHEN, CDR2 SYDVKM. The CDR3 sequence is CASSPRLAAGNEQFF. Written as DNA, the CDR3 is TGTGCCAGCAGTCCCCGACTAGCCGCCGGTAATGAGCAGTTCTTC.

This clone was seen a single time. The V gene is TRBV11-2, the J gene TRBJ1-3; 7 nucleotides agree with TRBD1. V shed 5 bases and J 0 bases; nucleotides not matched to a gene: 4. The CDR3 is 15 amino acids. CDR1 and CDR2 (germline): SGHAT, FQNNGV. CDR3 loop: CASSGGTASGNTIYF. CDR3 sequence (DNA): TGTGCCAGCAGCGGGGGGACAGCCTCTGGAAACACCATATATTTT.

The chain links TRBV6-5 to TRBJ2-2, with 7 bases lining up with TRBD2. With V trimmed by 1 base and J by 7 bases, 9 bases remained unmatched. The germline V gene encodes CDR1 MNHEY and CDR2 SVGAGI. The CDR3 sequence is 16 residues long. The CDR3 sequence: CASSYLAGNRGGELFF. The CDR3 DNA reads TGTGCCAGCAGTTACTTAGCGGGTAATAGGGGCGGGGAGCTGTTTTTT.

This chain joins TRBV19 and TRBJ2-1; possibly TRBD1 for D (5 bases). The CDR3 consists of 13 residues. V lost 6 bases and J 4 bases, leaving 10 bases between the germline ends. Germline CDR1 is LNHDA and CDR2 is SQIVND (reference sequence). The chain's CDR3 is CASSPTAYNEQFF. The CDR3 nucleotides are TGTGCCAGTAGCCCGACAGCTTACAATGAGCAGTTCTTC.

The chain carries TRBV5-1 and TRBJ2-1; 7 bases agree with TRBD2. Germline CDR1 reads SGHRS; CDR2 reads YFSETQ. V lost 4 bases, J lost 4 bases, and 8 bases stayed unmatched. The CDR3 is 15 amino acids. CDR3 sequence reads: CASSLAGDGYNEQFF. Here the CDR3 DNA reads TGCGCCAGCAGCCTTGCGGGAGATGGGTACAATGAGCAGTTCTTC.

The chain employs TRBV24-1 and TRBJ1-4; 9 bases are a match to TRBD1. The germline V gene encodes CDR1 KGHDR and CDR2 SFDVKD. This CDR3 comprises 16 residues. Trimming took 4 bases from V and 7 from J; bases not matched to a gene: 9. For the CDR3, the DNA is TGTGCCACCAGTGACCCAGGACAGGGGCGAGGTGAAAAACTGTTTTTT. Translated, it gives CATSDPGQGRGEKLFF.

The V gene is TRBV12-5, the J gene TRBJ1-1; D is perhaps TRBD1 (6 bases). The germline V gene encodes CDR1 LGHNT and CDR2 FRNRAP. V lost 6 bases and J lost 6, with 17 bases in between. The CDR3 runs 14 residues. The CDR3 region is CASGSASGVAEAFF. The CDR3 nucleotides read TGTGCTAGTGGCTCGGCATCAGGGGTGGCTGAAGCTTTCTTT.

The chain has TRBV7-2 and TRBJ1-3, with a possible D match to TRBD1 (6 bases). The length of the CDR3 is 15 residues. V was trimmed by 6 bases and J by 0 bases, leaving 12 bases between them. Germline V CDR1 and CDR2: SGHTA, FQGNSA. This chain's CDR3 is CASRLNRDSGNTIYF. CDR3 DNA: TGTGCCAGCAGGCTAAACAGGGACTCTGGAAACACCATATATTTT.

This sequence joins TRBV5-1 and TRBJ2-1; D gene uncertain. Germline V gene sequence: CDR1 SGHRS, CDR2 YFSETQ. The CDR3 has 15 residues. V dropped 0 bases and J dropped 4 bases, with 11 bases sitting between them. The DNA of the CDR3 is TGCGCCAGCAGCTTGGTTGCGGCCGATTACAATGAGCAGTTCTTC. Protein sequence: CASSLVAADYNEQFF.

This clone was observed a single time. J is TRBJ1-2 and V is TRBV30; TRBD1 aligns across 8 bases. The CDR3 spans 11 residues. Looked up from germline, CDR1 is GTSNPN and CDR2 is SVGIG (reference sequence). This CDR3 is CALGGQEYYTF. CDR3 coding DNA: TGTGCGTTAGGGGGACAGGAATACTACACCTTC.

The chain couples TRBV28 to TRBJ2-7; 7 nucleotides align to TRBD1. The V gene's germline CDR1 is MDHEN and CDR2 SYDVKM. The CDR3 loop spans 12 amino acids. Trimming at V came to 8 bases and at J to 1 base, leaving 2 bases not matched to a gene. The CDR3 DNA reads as TGTGCCAGCGGGACAGATTCCTACGAGCAGTACTTC. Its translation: CASGTDSYEQYF.

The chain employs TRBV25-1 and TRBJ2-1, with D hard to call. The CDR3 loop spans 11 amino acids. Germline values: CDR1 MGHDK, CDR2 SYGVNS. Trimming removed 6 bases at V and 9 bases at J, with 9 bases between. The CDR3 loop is CASSTLSEQFF. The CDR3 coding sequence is TGTGCCAGCAGCACCCTGAGTGAGCAGTTCTTC.